This T cell receptor (beta chain) was identified in a study of blood T cells in healthy people across ages. Isolation per sample recovered at least 6 million PBMCs. The CDR3 spans 16 residues. V gave up 5 bases and J gave up 5 bases; unmatched junction bases: 11. CDR1 MNHEY and CDR2 SVGAGI come from the germline V gene. A second about 7 to 11 cycle PCR used barcoded and J-beta primers. TCRdb independently ran MiXCR on the 5' RACE reads; one entry per CDR3 protein. Seen here are hundreds of thousands of distinct CDR3 sequences, about three fifths observed once, and the top ten hold around 22%. This chain joins TRBV6-5 and TRBJ2-5, with 10 bases fitting TRBD2. The receptor comes from a man aged 25-40 years in good health. The sample consisted of blood. CDR3 region: CASSSPRGSGGETQYF. In nucleotides, the CDR3 is TGTGCCAGCAGTAGCCCCCGGGGTAGCGGGGGGGAGACCCAGTACTTC.